The 5 T cell receptor beta chains below come from one sample, sequenced in a study of regulatory T cells in long-lasting Graves disease. Library construction for TCR beta used iRepertoire HTBI primers and Arm-PCR of CDR3 regions. TCRdb ran MiXCR on the multiplex PCR reads and lists one entry per CDR3 protein. The data contain 360,000 or so distinct CDR3 sequences, around 11% of them singletons. Time point of the sample: newly diagnosed GD, antithyroid drugs for less than 3 months. RNA extracted from PBMCs served as the sequencing template. These data were likewise used in another study, on T cells in Graves' hyperthyroidism and ophthalmopathy.

The sample was peripheral blood mononuclear cells (PBMCs), taken at new diagnosis, from a patient treated with antithyroid drugs. Receptors originate from a woman in her late teens or twenties with Graves disease.

The table lists this clonotype with many counts. This chain connects TRBV12-3 or TRBV12-4 to TRBJ2-7; 12 nucleotides align to TRBD2. Trimming took 3 bases from V and 3 from J; bases not matched to a gene: 30. CDR3 length: 24 amino acids. The CDR3 DNA sequence: TGTGCCAGCAGTTTTAAAATGGCAAGGAATCTACCGACTAGCGGGAGTCCTCCATTCTACGAGCAGTACTTC. Translating it yields CASSFKMARNLPTSGSPPFYEQYF.

This clonotype was recorded at least ten times. This chain uses TRBV20-1 with TRBJ1-2, with D tentatively TRBD1 (5 bases). CDR3 length: 10 amino acids. Germline CDR1 and CDR2: DFQATT and SNEGSKA (reference sequence). V was cut by 6 bases and J by 8 bases, with 10 bases left in between. The CDR3 reads CSAKRDGYTF. The CDR3 DNA reads as TGCAGTGCCAAAAGGGACGGCTACACCTTC.

This clonotype showed up many times. The rearrangement joins TRBV7-2 to TRBJ2-7; D might be TRBD1 or TRBD2, each matching 6 bases. Per germline, CDR1 SGHTA and CDR2 FQGNSA. The CDR3 runs to 15 residues. Between the trimmed V and J ends, which lost 6 bases and 4 bases, there was a span of 19 bases. CDR3 bases: TGTGCCAGCAGTCTGGTGGCGGGACAACCTTACGAGCAGTACTTC. This translates into CASSLVAGQPYEQYF.

Only a few counts were recorded for this clonotype. The chain combines TRBV7-2 with TRBJ1-6; D is unclear. The germline CDR1 and CDR2 sequences are SGHTA and FQGNSA. Trimming removed 3 bases at V and 6 bases at J, with 9 bases between. There are 14 residues in the CDR3. CDR3: CASSFNRINSPLHF. DNA of the CDR3: TGTGCCAGCAGCTTTAACAGAATTAATTCACCCCTCCACTTT.

This clonotype was observed many times. The chain carries TRBV28 and TRBJ2-1, with D tentatively TRBD1 (5 bases). The CDR3 contains 14 residues. Germline CDR1 is MDHEN and CDR2 is SYDVKM. Trimming removed 3 bases from V and 9 bases from J, with 15 bases in between. CDR3: CASSFGQGVGEQFF. CDR3 coding DNA: TGTGCCAGCAGTTTTGGGCAGGGTGTAGGTGAGCAGTTCTTC.